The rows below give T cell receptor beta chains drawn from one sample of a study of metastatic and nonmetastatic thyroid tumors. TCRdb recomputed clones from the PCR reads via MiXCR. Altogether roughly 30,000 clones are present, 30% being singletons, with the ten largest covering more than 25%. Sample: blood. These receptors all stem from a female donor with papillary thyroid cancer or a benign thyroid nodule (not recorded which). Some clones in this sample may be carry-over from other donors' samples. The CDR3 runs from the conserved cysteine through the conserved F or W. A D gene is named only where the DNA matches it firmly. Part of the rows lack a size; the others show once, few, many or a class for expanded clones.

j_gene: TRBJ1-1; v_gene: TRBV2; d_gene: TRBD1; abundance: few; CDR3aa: CDSSGDRVTQAFF; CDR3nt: TGTGACAGCAGTGGGGACAGGGTAACTCAAGCTTTCTTT
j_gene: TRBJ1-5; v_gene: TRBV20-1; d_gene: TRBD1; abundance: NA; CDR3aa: CSARDRGNQPQHF; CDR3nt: TGCAGTGCTAGAGACAGGGGGAATCAGCCCCAGCATTTT
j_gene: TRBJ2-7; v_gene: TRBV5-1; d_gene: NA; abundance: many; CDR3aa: CASSLAPGSSYEQYF; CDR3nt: TGCGCCAGCAGCTTGGCCCCTGGGAGCTCCTACGAGCAGTACTTC
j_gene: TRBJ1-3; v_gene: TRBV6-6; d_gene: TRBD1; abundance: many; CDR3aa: CASSYGQGGDTIYF; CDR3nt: TGTGCCAGCAGTTACGGACAGGGAGGAGACACCATATATTTT
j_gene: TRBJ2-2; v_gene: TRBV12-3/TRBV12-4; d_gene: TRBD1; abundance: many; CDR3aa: CASSRQGPGELFF; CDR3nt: TGTGCCAGCAGTCGACAGGGACCCGGGGAGCTGTTTTTT
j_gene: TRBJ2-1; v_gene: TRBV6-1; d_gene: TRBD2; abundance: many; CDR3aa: CASSAGLAGNYNEQFF; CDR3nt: TGTGCCAGCAGTGCGGGACTAGCGGGGAACTACAATGAGCAGTTCTTC
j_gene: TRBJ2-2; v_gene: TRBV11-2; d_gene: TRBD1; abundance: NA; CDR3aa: CASSFGTVTGELFF; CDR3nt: TGTGCCAGCAGCTTCGGGACAGTCACCGGGGAGCTGTTTTTT
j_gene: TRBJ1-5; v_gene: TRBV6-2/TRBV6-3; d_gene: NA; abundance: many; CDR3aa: CASTGDSNQPQHF; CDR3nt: TGTGCCAGCACAGGGGATAGCAATCAGCCCCAGCATTTT
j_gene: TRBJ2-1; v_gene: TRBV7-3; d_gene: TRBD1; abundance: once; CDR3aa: CASSHTGGRSDEQFF; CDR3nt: TGTGCCAGCAGCCATACAGGGGGCAGATCGGATGAGCAGTTCTTC
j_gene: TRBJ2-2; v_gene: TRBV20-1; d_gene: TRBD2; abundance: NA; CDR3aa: CSAWATSVTGEQFF; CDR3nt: TGCAGTGCTTGGGCAACTAGCGTCACCGGGGAGCAGTTTTTT
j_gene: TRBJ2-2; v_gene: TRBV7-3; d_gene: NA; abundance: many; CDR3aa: CASSKGGGGELFF; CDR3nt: TGTGCCAGCAGCAAGGGAGGTGGCGGGGAGCTGTTTTTT
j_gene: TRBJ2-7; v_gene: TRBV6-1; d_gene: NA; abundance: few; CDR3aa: CAISGRFHEHYF; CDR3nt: TGTGCCATCAGTGGCAGGTTCCACGAGCATTACTTC
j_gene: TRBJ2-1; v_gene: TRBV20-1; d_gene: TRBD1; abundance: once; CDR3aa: CSVPHTGGAYNEQFF; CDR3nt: TGCAGTGTCCCCCATACAGGGGGCGCCTACAATGAGCAGTTCTTC
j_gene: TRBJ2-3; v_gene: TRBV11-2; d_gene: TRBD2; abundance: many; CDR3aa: CASSSGTSGSRTDTQYF; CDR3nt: TGTGCCAGCAGCTCCGGGACTAGCGGGAGTAGGACAGATACGCAATATTTT
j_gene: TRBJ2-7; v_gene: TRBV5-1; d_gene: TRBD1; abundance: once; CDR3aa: CASSQGQGTGDEQYF; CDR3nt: TGCGCCAGCAGCCAGGGACAGGGCACGGGGGACGAGCAGTACTTC
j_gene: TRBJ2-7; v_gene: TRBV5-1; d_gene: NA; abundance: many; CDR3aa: CASSADNYEQYF; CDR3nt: TGCGCCAGCAGCGCCGACAACTACGAGCAGTACTTC
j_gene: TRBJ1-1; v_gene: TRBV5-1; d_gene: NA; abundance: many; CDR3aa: CASSRTGTANTEAFF; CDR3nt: TGCGCCAGCAGTCGTACCGGGACGGCTAACACTGAAGCTTTCTTT
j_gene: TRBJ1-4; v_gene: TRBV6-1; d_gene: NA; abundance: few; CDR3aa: CASRQTGTTNEKLFF; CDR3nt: TGTGCCAGCAGACAAACTGGGACAACTAATGAAAAACTGTTTTTT
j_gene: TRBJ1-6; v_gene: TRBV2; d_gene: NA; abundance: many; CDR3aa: CASSESRTNNSPLHF; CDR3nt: TGTGCCAGCAGTGAAAGCAGAACCAATAATTCACCCCTCCACTTT
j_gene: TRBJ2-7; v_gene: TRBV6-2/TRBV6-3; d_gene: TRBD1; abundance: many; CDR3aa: CASSDRDSRNEQYF; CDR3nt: TGTGCCAGCAGTGATCGGGACAGCCGGAACGAGCAGTACTTC
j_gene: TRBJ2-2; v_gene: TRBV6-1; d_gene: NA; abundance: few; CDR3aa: CASGLWGYTGELFF; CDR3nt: TGTGCCAGCGGCCTGTGGGGCTACACCGGGGAGCTGTTTTTT
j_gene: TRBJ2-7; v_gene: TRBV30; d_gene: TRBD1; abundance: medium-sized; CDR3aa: CASGRGQGEQYF; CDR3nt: TGTGCCTCGGGAAGGGGGCAAGGCGAGCAGTACTTC
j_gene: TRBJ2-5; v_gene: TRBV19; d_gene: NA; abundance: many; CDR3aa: CASRPDTQETQYF; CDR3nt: TGTGCCAGTAGGCCGGACACCCAAGAGACCCAGTACTTC
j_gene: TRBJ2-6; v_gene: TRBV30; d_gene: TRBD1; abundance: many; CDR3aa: CAWRRDRARSGANVLTF; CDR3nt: TGTGCCTGGAGACGGGACAGGGCGCGCTCTGGGGCCAACGTCCTGACTTTC
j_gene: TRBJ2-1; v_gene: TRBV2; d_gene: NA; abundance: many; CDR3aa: CASCQSLSSYNEQFF; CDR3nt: TGTGCCAGCTGTCAGAGTCTAAGCTCCTACAATGAGCAGTTCTTC
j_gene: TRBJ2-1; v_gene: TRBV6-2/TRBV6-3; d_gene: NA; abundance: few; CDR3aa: CASSSPGHNYNEQFF; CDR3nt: TGTGCCAGCAGTAGTCCGGGACACAACTACAATGAGCAGTTCTTC
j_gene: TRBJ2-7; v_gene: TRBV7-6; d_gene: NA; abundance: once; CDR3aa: CASSLATEGYEQYF; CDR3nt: TGTGCCAGCAGCTTAGCGACGGAGGGGTACGAGCAGTACTTC
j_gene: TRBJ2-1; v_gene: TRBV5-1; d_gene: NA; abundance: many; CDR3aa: CASSLDNEQFF; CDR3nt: TGCGCCAGCAGCTTGGACAATGAGCAGTTCTTC
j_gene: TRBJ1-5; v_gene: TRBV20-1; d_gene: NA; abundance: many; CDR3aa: CSAEMRDHRQPQHF; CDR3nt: TGCAGTGCCGAGATGCGGGACCATCGACAGCCCCAGCATTTT
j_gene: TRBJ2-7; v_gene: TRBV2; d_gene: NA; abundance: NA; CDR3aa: CASSEVEGGEQYF; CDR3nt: TGTGCCAGCAGTGAAGTTGAGGGGGGCGAGCAGTACTTC
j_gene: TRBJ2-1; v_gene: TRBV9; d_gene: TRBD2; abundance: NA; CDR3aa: CASSETSGYNEQFF; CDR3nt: TGTGCCAGCAGCGAGACTAGCGGGTACAATGAGCAGTTCTTC
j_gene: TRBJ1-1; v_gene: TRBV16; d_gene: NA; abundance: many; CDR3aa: CASSPSLSGNTEAFF; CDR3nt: TGTGCCAGCAGCCCGAGCCTATCTGGAAACACTGAAGCTTTCTTT
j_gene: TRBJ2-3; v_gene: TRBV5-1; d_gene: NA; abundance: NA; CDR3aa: CASSLDGAWADTQYF; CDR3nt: TGCGCCAGCAGCTTGGATGGGGCATGGGCAGATACGCAGTATTTT
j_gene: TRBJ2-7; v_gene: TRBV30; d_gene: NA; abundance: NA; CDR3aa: CAWSSTYEQYF; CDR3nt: TGTGCCTGGTCATCAACGTACGAGCAGTACTTC
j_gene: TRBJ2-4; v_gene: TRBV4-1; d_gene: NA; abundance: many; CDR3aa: CASSQGGGAGSAAKNIQYF; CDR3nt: TGCGCCAGCAGCCAAGGAGGAGGAGCAGGGTCAGCGGCCAAAAACATTCAGTACTTC
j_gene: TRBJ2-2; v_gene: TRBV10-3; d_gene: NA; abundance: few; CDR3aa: CATRDTGELFF; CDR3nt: TGTGCCACTCGGGACACCGGTGAGCTTTTTTTT
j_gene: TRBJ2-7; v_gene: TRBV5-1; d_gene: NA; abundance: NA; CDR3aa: CASSLGPSAYEQYF; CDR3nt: TGCGCCAGCAGCTTAGGCCCGTCGGCCTACGAGCAGTACTTC
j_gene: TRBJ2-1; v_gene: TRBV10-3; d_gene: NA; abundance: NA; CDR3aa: CAIIDGSRTYEQFF; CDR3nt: TGTGCCATCATTGATGGCTCACGCACTTATGAGCAGTTCTTC
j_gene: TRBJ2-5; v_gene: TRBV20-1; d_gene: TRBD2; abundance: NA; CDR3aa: CSASGGSDPETQYF; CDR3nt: TGCAGTGCTAGTGGCGGGAGCGACCCAGAGACCCAGTACTTC
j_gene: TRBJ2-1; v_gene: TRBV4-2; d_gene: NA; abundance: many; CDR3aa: CASNGDNSYNEQFF; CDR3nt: TGTGCCAGCAACGGGGACAACTCCTACAATGAGCAGTTCTTC
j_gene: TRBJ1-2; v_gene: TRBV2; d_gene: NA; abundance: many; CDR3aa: CASSEARSVIYGYTF; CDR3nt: TGTGCCAGCAGTGAAGCGCGGTCAGTAATCTATGGCTACACCTTC